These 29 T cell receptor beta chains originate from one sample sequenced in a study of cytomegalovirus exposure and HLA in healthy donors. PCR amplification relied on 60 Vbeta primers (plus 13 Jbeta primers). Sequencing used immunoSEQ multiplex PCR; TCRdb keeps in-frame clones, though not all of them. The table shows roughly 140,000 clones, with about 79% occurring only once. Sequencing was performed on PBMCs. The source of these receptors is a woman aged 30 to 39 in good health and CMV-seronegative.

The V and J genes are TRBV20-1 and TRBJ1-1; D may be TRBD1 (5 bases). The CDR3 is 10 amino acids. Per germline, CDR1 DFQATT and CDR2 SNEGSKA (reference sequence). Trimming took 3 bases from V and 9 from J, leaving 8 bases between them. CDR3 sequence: CSASKGKAFF. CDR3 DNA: TGCAGTGCTAGTAAGGGGAAAGCTTTCTTT.

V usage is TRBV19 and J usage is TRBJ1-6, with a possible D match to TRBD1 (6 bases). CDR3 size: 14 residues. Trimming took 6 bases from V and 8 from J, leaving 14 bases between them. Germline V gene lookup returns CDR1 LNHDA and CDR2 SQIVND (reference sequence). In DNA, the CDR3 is TGTGCCAGTAGGCGGGGGGCAGGGGATTCACCCCTCCACTTT. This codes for CASRRGAGDSPLHF.

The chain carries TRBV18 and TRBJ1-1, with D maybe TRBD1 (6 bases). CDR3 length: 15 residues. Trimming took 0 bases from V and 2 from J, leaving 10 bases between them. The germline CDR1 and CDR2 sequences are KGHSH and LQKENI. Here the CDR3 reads CASSPPTGINTEAFF. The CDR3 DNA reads TGTGCCAGCTCACCACCGACAGGAATTAACACTGAAGCTTTCTTT.

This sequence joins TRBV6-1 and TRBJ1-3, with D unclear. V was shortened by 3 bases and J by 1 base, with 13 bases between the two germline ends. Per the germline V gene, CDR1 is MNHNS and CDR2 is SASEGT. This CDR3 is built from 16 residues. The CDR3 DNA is TGTGCCAGCAGTGAGGGTGTTTCGGGTTCTGGAAACACCATATATTTT. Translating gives CASSEGVSGSGNTIYF.

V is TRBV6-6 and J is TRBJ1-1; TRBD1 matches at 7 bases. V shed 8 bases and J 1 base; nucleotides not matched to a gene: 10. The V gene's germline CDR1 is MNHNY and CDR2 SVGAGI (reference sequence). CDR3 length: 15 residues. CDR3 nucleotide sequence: TGTGCCAGCCTAGCAAAGAGACAGGGGAACACTGAAGCTTTCTTT. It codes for CASLAKRQGNTEAFF.

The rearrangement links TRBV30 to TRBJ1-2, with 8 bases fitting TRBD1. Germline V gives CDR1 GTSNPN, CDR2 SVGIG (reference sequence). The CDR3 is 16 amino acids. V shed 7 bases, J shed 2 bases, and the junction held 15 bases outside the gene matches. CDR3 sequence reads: CASPQSQGAENYGYTF. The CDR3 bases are TGTGCCTCCCCACAGAGCCAGGGGGCGGAGAACTATGGCTACACCTTC.

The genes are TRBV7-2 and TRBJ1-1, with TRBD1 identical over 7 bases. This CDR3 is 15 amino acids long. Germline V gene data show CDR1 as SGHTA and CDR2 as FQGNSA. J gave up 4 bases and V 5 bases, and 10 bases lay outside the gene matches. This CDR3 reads CASSPQTGVSTEAFF. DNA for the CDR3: TGTGCCAGCAGCCCCCAAACAGGGGTGAGCACTGAAGCTTTCTTT.

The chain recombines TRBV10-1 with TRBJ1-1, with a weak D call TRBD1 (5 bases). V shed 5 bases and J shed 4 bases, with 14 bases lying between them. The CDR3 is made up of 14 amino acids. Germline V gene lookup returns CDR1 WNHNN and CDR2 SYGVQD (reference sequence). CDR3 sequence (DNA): TGCGCCAGCAGTACGGGACTATCTGGCACTGAAGCTTTCTTT. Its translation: CASSTGLSGTEAFF.

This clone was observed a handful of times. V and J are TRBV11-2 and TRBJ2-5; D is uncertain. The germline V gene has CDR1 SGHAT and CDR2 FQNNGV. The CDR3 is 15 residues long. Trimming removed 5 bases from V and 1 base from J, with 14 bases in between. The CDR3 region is CASSPALTSQETQYF. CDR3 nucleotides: TGTGCCAGCAGCCCGGCGTTGACAAGCCAAGAGACCCAGTACTTC.

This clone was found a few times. This CDR3 reads CASSQLWTGEGYTF. The CDR3 DNA reads TGTGCCAGCAGTCAACTCTGGACAGGGGAAGGCTACACCTTC. This chain uses TRBV7-9 with TRBJ1-2, with 9 bases aligning to TRBD1. CDR3 size: 14 residues. The ends lost 6 bases at V and 8 bases at J; junction bases unmatched: 10. Per germline, CDR1 SEHNR and CDR2 FQNEAQ (reference sequence).

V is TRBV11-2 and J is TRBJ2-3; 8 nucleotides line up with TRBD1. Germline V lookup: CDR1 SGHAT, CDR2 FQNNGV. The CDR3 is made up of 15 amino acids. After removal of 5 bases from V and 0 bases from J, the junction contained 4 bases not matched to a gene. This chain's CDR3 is CASSRTGKSTDTQYF. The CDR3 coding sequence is TGTGCCAGCAGCCGGACAGGGAAAAGCACAGATACGCAGTATTTT.

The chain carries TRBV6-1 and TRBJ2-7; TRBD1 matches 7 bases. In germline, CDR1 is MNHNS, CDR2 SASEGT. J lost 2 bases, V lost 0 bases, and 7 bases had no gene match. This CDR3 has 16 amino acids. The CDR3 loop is CASSEATTGVTYEQYF. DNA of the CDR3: TGTGCCAGCAGTGAAGCTACTACAGGGGTGACCTACGAGCAGTACTTC.

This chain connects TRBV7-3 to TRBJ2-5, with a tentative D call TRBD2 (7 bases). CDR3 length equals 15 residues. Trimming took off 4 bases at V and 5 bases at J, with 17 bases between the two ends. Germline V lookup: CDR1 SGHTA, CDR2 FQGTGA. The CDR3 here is CASSSGGGGDETQYF. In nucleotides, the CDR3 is TGTGCCAGCAGCTCCGGAGGGGGGGGTGACGAGACCCAGTACTTC.

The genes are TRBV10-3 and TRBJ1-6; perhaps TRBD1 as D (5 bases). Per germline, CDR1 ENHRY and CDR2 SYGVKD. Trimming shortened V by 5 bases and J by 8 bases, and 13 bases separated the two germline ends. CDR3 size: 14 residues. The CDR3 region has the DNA TGTGCCATCAGTCGAGAAGGGGCGCATTCACCCCTCCACTTT. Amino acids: CAISREGAHSPLHF.

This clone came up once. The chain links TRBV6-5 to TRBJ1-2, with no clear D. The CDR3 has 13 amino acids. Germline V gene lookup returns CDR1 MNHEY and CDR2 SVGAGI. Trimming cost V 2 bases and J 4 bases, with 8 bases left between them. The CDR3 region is CASSYGLAYGYTF. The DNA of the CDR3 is TGTGCCAGCAGTTACGGCCTGGCCTATGGCTACACCTTC.

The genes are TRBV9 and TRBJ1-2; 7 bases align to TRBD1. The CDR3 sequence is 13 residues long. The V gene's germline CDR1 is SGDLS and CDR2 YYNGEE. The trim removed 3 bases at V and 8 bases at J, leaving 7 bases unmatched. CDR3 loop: CASSETGMRGYTF. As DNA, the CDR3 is TGTGCCAGCAGCGAGACAGGGATGCGGGGCTACACCTTC.

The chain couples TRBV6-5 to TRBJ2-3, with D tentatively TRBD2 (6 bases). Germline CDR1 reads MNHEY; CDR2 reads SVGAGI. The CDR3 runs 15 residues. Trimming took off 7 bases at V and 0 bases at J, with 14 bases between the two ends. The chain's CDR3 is CASTRERSSTDTQYF. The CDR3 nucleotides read TGTGCCAGCACACGGGAGCGGTCGAGCACAGATACGCAGTATTTT.

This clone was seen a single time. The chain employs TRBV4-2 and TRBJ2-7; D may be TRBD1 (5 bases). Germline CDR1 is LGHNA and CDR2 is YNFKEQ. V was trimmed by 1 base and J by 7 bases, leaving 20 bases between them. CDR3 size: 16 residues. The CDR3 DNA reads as TGTGCCAGCAGCCAAGGGGCCCTGGCAGGGTTCACGGAGCAGTACTTC. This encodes CASSQGALAGFTEQYF.

CDR3 nucleotide sequence: TGTGCCAGCAGGAGTCCAGGGGAAACCGGGGAGCTGTTTTTT. Its protein is CASRSPGETGELFF. V is TRBV6-1 and J is TRBJ2-2; D might be TRBD1 (6 bases). CDR1 and CDR2 (germline): MNHNS, SASEGT. This CDR3 comprises 14 residues. V gave up 6 bases and J gave up 5 bases, with 13 bases separating them.

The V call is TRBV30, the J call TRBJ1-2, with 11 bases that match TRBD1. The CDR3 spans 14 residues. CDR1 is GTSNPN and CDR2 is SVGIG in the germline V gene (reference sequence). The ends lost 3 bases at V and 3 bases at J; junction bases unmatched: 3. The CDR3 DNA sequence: TGTGCCTGGAGCAAGGGACAGGGGGACTATGGCTACACCTTC. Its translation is CAWSKGQGDYGYTF. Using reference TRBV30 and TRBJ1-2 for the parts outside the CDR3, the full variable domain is SQTIHQWPATLVQPVGSPLSLECTVEGTSNPNLYWYRQAAGRGLQLLFYSVGIGQISSEVPQNLSASRPQDRQFILSSKKLLLSDSGFYLCAWSKGQGDYGYTFGSGTRLTVV.

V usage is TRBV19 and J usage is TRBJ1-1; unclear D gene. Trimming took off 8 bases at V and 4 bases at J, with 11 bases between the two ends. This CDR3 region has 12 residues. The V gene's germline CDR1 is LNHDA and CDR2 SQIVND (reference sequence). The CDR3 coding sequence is TGTGCCAGTTCTTCCCTGAGCACTGAAGCTTTCTTT. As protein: CASSSLSTEAFF.

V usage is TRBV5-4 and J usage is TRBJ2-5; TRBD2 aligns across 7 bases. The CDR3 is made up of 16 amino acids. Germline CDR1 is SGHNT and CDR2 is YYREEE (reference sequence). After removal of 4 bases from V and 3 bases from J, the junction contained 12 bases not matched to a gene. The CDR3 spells CASSLPDWLAEETQYF. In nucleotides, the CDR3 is TGTGCCAGCAGCCTCCCTGATTGGCTAGCGGAAGAGACCCAGTACTTC.

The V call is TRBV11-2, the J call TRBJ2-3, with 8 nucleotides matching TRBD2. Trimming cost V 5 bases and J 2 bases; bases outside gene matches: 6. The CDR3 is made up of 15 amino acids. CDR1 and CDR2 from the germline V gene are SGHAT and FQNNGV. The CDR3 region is CASSPTSALTDTQYF. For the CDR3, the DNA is TGTGCCAGCAGCCCGACTAGCGCCCTCACAGATACGCAGTATTTT.

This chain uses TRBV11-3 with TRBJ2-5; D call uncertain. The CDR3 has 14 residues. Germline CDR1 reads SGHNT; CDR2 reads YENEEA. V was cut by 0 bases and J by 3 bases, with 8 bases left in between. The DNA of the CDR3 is TGTGCCAGCAGCTTAGACGGGTCAGAAGAGACCCAGTACTTC. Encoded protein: CASSLDGSEETQYF.

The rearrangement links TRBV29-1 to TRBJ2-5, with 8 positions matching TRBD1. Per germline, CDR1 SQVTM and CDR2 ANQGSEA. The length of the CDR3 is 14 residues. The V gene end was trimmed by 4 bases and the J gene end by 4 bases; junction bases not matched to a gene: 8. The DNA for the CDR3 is TGCAGCGTTGTAGGGGACAGGTACTTAGAGACCCAGTACTTC. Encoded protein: CSVVGDRYLETQYF. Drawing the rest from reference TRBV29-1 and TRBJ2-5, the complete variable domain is SAVISQKPSRDICQRGTSLTIQCQVDSQVTMMFWYRQQPGQSLTLIATANQGSEATYESGFVIDKFPISRPNLTFSTLTVSNMSPEDSSIYLCSVVGDRYLETQYFGPGTRLLVL.

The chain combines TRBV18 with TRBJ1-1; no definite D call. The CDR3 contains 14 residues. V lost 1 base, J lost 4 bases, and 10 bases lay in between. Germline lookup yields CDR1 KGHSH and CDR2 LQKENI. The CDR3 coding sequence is TGTGCCAGCTCACCACGGGCCATAGGCACTGAAGCTTTCTTT. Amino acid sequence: CASSPRAIGTEAFF. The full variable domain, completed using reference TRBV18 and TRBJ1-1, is NAGVMQNPRHLVRRRGQEARLRCSPMKGHSHVYWYRQLPEEGLKFMVYLQKENIIDESGMPKERFSAEFPKEGPSILRIQQVVRGDSAAYFCASSPRAIGTEAFFGQGTRLTVV.

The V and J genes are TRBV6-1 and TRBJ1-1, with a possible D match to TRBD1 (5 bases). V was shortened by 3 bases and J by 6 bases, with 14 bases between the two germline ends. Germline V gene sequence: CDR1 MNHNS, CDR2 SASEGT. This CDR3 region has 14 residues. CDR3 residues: CASSDRVVFAEAFF. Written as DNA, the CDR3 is TGTGCCAGCAGTGACAGGGTGGTATTTGCTGAAGCTTTCTTT.

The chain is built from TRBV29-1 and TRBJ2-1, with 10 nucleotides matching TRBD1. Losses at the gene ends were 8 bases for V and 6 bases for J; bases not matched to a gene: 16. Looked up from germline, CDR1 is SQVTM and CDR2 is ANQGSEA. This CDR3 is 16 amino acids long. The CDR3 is CSTRDRGTFSGNEQFF. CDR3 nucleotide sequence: TGCAGCACCCGGGACAGGGGAACATTTTCGGGCAATGAGCAGTTCTTC.

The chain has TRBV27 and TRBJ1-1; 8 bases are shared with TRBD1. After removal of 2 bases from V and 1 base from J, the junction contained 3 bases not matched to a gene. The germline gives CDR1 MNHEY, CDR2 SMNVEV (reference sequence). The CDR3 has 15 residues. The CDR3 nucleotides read TGTGCCAGCAGTTTAGGGACAGGCGGGAACACTGAAGCTTTCTTT. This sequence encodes CASSLGTGGNTEAFF.